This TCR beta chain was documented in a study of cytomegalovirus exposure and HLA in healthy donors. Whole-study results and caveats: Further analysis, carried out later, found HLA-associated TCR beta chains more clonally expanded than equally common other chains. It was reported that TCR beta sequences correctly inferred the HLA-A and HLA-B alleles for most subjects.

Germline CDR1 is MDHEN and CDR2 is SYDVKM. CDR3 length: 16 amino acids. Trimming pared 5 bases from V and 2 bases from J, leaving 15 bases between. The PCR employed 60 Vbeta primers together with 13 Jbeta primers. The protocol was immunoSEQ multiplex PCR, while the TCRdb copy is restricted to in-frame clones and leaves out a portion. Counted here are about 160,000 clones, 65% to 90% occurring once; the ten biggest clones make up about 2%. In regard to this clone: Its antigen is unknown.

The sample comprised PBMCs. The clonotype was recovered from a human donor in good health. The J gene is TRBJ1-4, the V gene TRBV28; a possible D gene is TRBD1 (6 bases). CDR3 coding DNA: TGTGCCAGCAGTCGGTGGACAGCCGGTACTAATGAAAAACTGTTTTTT. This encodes CASSRWTAGTNEKLFF.